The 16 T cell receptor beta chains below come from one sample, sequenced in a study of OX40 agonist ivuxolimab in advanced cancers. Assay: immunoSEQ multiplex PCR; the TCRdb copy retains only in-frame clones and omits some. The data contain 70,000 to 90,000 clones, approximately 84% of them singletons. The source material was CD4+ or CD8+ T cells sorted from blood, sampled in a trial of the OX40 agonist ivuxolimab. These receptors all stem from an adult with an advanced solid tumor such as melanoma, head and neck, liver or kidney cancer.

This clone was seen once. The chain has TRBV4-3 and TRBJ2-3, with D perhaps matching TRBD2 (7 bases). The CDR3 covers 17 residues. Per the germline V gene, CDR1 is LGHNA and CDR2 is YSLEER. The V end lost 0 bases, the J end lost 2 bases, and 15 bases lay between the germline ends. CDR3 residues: CASSQDLYGGLTDTQYF. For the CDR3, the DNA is TGCGCCAGCAGCCAAGATCTATACGGGGGGCTCACAGATACGCAGTATTTT.

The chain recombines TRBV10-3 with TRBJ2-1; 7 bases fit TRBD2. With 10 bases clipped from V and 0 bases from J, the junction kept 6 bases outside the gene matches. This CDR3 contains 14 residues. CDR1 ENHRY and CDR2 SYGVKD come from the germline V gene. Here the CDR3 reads CATQAGSSYNEQFF. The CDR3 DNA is TGTGCCACACAAGCGGGGTCCTCCTACAATGAGCAGTTCTTC.

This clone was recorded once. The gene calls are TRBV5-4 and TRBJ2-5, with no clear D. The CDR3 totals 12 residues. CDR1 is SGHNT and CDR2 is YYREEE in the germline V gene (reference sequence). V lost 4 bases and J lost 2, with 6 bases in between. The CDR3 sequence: CASSVPQETQYF. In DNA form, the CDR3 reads TGTGCCAGCAGCGTACCACAAGAGACCCAGTACTTC.

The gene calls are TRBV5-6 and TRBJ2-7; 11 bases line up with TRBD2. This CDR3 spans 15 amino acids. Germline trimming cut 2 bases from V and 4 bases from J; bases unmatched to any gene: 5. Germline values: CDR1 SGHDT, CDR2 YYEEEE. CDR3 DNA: TGTGCCAGCAGCTTTACTAGCGGGAGAGGGTACGAGCAGTACTTC. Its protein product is CASSFTSGRGYEQYF.

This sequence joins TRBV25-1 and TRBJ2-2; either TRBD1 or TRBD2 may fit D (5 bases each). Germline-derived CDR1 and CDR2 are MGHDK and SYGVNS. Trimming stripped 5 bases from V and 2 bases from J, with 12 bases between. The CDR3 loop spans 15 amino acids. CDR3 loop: CASSSGGSNTGELFF. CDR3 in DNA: TGTGCCAGCAGTTCTGGGGGTAGTAACACCGGGGAGCTGTTTTTT. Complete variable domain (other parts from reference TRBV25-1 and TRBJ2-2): EADIYQTPRYLVIGTGKKITLECSQTMGHDKMYWYQQDPGMELHLIHYSYGVNSTEKGDLSSESTVSRIRTEHFPLTLESARPSHTSQYLCASSSGGSNTGELFFGEGSRLTVL.

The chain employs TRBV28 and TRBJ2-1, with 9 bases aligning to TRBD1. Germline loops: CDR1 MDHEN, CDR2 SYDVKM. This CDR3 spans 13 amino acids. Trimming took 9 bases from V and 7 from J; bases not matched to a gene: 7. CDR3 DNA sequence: TGTGCCAGTACCGGGACAGGGAGAAATGAGCAGTTCTTC. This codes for CASTGTGRNEQFF.

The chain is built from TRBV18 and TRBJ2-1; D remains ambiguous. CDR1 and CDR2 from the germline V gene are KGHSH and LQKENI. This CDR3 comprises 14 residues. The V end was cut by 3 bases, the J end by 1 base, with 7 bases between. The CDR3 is CASSPNWSYNEQFF. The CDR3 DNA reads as TGTGCCAGCTCACCCAACTGGTCCTACAATGAGCAGTTCTTC. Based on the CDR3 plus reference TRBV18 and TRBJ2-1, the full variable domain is NAGVMQNPRHLVRRRGQEARLRCSPMKGHSHVYWYRQLPEEGLKFMVYLQKENIIDESGMPKERFSAEFPKEGPSILRIQQVVRGDSAAYFCASSPNWSYNEQFFGPGTRLTVL.

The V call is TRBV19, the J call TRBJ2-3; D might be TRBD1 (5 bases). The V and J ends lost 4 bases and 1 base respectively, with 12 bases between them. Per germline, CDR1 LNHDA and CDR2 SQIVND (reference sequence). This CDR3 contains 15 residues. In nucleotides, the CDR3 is TGTGCCAGTAGTACCCAAGGACACCGCACAGATACGCAGTATTTT. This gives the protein CASSTQGHRTDTQYF.

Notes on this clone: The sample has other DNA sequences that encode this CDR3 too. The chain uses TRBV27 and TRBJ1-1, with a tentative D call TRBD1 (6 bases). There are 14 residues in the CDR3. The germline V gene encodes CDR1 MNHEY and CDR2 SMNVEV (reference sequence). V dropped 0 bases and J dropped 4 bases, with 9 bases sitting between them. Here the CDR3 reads CASSLSGGGTEAFF. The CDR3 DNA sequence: TGTGCCAGCAGTTTATCCGGGGGCGGCACTGAAGCTTTCTTT.

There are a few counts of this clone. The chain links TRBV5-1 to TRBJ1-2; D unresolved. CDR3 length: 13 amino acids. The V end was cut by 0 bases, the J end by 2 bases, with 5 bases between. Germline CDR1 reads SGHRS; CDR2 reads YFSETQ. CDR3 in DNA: TGCGCCAGCAGCTTGGCAGAGAACTATGGCTACACCTTC. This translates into CASSLAENYGYTF.

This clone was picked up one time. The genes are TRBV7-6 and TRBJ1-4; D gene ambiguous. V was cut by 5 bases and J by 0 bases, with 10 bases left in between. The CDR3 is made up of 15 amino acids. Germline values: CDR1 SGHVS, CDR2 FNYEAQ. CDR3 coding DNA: TGTGCCAGCAGCCGAATGATTGCAACTAATGAAAAACTGTTTTTT. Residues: CASSRMIATNEKLFF.

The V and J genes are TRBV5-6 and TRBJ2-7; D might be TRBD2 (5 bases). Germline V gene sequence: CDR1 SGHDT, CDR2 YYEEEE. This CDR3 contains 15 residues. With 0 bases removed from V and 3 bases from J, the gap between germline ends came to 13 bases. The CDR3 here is CASSLGGRGSYEQYF. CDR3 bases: TGTGCCAGCAGCTTGGGAGGCCGGGGTAGCTACGAGCAGTACTTC.

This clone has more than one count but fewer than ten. CDR3 amino acids: CASSDPQHNSPLHF. Written as DNA, the CDR3 is TGTGCCAGCAGTGACCCACAGCATAATTCACCCCTCCACTTT. V and J are TRBV6-5 and TRBJ1-6; D call uncertain. Germline CDR1 reads MNHEY; CDR2 reads SVGAGI. This CDR3 spans 14 amino acids. With 5 bases removed from V and 5 bases from J, the gap between germline ends came to 10 bases.

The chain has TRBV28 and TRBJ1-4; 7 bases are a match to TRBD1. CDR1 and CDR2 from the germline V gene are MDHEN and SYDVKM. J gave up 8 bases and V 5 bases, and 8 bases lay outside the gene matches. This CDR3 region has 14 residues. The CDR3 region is CASSRQGGVEKLFF. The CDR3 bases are TGTGCCAGCAGTCGACAGGGAGGGGTCGAAAAACTGTTTTTT.

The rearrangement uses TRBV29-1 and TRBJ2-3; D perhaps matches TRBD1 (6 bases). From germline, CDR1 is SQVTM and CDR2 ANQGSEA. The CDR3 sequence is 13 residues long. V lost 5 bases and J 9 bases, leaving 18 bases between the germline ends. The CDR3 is CSVFYRDRRTQYF. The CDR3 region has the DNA TGCAGCGTTTTTTACAGGGACCGGAGGACGCAGTATTTT.

In DNA, the CDR3 is TGTGCCAGCTCACCTTTGGGGGCTGGGAACACCGGGGAGCTGTTTTTT. Amino acids: CASSPLGAGNTGELFF. V usage is TRBV18 and J usage is TRBJ2-2; the D gene is possibly TRBD1 (6 bases). The CDR3 totals 16 residues. V was shortened by 3 bases and J by 1 base, with 12 bases between the two germline ends. The germline V gene has CDR1 KGHSH and CDR2 LQKENI.